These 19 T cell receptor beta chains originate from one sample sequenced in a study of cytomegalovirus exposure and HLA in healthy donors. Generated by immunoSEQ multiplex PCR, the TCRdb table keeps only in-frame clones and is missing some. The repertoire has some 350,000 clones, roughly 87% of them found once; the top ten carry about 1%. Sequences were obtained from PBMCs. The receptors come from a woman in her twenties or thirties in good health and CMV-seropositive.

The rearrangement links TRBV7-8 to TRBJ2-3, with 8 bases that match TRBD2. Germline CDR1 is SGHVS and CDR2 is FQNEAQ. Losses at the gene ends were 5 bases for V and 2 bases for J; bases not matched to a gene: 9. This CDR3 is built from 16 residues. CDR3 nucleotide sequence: TGTGCCAGCAGCCAGGGGAGCGGGGGCCTCACAGATACGCAGTATTTT. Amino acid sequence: CASSQGSGGLTDTQYF.

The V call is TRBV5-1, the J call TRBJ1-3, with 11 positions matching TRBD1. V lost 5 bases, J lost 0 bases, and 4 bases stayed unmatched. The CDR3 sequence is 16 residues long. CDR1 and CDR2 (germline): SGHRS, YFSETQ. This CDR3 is CASSGQGASSGNTIYF. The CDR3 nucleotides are TGCGCCAGCAGTGGACAGGGGGCTTCCTCTGGAAACACCATATATTTT.

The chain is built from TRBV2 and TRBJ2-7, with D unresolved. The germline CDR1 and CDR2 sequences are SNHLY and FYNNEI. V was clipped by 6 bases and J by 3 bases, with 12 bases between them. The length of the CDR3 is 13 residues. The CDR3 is CASSPARYYEQYF. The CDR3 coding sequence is TGTGCCAGCAGCCCGGCACGCTACTACGAGCAGTACTTC. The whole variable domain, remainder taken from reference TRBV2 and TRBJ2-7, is EPEVTQTPSHQVTQMGQEVILRCVPISNHLYFYWYRQILGQKVEFLVSFYNNEISEKSEIFDDQFSVERPDGSNFTLKIRSTKLEDSAMYFCASSPARYYEQYFGPGTRLTVT.

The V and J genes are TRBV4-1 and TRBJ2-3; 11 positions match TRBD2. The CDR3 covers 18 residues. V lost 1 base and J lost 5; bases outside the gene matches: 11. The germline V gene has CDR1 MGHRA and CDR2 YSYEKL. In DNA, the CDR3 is TGCGCCAGCAGCCAAGGGGCATCTAGCGGGGGGCTTAAAGATACGCAGTATTTT. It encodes CASSQGASSGGLKDTQYF.

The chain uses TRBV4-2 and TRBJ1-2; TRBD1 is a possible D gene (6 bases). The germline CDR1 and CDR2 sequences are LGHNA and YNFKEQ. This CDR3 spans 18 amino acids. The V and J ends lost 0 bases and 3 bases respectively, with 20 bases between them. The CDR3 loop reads CASSQEIGGPKKDYGYTF. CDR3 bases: TGTGCCAGCAGCCAAGAAATTGGGGGGCCCAAAAAGGACTATGGCTACACCTTC.

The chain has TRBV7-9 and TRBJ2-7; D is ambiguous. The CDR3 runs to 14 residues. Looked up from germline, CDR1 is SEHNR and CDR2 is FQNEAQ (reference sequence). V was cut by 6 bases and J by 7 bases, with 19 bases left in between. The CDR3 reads CASSPDVSHREQYF. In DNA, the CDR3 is TGTGCCAGCAGTCCCGATGTATCCCATCGGGAGCAGTACTTC.

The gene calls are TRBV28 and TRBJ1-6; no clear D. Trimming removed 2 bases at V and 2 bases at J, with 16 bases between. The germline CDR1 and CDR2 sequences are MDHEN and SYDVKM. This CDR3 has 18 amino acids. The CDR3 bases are TGTGCCAGCAGTTTACCAGCCGGGGTTCGAACCTATAATTCACCCCTCCACTTT. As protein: CASSLPAGVRTYNSPLHF. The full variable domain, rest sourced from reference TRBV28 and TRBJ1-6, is DVKVTQSSRYLVKRTGEKVFLECVQDMDHENMFWYRQDPGLGLRLIYFSYDVKMKEKGDIPEGYSVSREKKERFSLILESASTNQTSMYLCASSLPAGVRTYNSPLHFGNGTRLTVT.

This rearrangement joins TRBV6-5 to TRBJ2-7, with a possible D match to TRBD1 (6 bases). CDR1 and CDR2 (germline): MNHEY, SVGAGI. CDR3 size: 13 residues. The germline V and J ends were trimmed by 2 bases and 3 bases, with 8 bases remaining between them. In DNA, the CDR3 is TGTGCCAGCAGTTACGGACAGTTCTACGAGCAGTACTTC. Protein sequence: CASSYGQFYEQYF.

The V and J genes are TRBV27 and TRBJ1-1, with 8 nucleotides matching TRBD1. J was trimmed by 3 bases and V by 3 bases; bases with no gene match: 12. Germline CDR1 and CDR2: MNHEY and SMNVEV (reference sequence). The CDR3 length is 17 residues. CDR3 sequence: CASSLGPGQAAYTEAFF. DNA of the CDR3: TGTGCCAGCAGTTTGGGCCCGGGACAGGCCGCCTACACTGAAGCTTTCTTT.

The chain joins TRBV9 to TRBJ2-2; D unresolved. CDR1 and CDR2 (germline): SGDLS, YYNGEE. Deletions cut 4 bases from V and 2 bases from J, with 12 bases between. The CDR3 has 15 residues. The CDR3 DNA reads TGTGCCAGCAGCCCCCGACCCATAAACACCGGGGAGCTGTTTTTT. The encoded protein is CASSPRPINTGELFF.

The CDR3 coding sequence is TGTGCCAGCAGCTTAGCGGGGGGGCCGGCAGATACGCAGTATTTT. Amino acids: CASSLAGGPADTQYF. The chain employs TRBV7-2 and TRBJ2-3; possibly TRBD2 for D (7 bases). V dropped 0 bases and J dropped 4 bases, with 11 bases sitting between them. CDR1 and CDR2 (germline): SGHTA, FQGNSA. This CDR3 has 15 residues.

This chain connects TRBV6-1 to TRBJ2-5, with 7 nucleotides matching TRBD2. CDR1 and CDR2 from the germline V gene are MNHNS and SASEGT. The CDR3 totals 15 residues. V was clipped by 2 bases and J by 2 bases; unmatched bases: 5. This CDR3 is CASSESGTKQETQYF. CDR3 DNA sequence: TGTGCCAGCAGTGAAAGTGGGACTAAACAAGAGACCCAGTACTTC.

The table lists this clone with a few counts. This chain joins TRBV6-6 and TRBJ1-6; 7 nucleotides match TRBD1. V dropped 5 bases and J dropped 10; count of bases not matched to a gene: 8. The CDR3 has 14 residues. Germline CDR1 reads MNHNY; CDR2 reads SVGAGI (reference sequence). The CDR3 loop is CASSSGQVESPLHF. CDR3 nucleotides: TGTGCCAGCAGTAGTGGACAGGTCGAGTCACCCCTCCACTTT.

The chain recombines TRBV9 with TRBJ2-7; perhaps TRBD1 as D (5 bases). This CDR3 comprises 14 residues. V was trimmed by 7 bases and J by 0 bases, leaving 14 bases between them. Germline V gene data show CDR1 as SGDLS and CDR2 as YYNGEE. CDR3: CASGKTDRSYEQYF. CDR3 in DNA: TGTGCCAGCGGAAAGACAGACCGCTCCTACGAGCAGTACTTC. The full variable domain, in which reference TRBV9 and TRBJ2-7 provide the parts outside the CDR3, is DSGVTQTPKHLITATGQRVTLRCSPRSGDLSVYWYQQSLDQGLQFLIQYYNGEERAKGNILERFSAQQFPDLHSELNLSSLELGDSALYFCASGKTDRSYEQYFGPGTRLTVT.

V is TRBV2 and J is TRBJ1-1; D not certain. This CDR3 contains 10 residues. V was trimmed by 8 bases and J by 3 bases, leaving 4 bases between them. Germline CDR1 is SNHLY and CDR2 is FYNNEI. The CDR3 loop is CASSYTEAFF. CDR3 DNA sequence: TGTGCCAGCTCCTACACTGAAGCTTTCTTT.

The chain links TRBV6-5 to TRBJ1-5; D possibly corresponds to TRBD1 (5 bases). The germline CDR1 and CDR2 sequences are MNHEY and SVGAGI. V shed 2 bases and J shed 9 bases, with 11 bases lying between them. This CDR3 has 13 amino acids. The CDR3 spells CASSYGQGLPQHF. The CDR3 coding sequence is TGTGCCAGCAGTTACGGTCAGGGTCTGCCCCAGCATTTT.

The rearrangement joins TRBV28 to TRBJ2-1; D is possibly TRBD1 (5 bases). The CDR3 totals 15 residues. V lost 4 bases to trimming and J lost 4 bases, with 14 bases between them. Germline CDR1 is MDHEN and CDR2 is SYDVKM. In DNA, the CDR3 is TGTGCCAGCAGTTCCGTGCGGACACAATACAATGAGCAGTTCTTC. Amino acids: CASSSVRTQYNEQFF.

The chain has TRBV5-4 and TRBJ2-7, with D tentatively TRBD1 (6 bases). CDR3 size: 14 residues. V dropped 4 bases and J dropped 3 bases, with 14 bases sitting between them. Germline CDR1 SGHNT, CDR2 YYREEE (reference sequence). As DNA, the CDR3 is TGTGCCAGCAGCGCCAAACAGGGAAGCTACGAGCAGTACTTC. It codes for CASSAKQGSYEQYF. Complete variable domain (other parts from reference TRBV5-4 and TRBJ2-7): ETGVTQSPTHLIKTRGQQVTLRCSSQSGHNTVSWYQQALGQGPQFIFQYYREEENGRGNFPPRFSGLQFPNYSSELNVNALELDDSALYLCASSAKQGSYEQYFGPGTRLTVT.

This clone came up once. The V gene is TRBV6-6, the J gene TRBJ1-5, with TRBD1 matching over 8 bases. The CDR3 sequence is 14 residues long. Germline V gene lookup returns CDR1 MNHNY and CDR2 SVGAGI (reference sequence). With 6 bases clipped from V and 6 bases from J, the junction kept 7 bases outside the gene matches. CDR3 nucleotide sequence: TGTGCCAGCAGCCGAAAGACAGGGGTTCAGCCCCAGCATTTT. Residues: CASSRKTGVQPQHF.